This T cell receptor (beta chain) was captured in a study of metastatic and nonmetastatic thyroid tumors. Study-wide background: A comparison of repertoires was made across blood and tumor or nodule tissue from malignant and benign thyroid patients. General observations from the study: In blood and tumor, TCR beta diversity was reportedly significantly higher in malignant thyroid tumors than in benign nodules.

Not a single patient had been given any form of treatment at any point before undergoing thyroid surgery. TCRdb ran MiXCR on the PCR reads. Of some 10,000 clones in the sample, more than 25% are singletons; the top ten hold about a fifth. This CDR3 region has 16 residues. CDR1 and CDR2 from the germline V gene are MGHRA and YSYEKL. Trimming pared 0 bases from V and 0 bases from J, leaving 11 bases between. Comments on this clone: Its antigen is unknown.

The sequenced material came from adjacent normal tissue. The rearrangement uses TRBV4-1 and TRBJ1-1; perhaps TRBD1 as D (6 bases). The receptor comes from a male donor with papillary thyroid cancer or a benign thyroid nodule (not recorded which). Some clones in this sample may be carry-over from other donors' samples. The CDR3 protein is CASSQDLYRVNTEAFF. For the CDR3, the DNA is TGCGCCAGCAGCCAAGATCTGTACAGGGTGAACACTGAAGCTTTCTTT.